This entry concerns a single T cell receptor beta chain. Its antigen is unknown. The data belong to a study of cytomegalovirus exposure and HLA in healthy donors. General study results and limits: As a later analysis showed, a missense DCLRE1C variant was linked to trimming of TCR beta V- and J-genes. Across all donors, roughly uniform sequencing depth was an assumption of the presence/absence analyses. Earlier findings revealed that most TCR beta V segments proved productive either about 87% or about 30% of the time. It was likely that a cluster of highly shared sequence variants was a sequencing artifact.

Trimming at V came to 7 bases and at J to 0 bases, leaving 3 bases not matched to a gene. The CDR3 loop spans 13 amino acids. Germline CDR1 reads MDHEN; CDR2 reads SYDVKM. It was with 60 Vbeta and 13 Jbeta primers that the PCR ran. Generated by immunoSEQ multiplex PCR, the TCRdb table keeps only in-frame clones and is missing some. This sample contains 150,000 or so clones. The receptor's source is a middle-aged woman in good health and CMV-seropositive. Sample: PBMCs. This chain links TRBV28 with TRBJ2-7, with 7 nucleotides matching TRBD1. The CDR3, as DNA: TGTGCCAGCATCGCAGGGGGCTCCTACGAGCAGTACTTC. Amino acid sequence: CASIAGGSYEQYF.